Each of the 24 T cell receptor beta chains below was sequenced from the same sample in a study of CD8+ T cells in alopecia areata (dated by TCRdb to the late 2010s). Lesional scalp punch biopsies and peripheral blood were obtained from alopecia areata patients. The library was obtained by the immunoSEQ multiplex PCR assay. RNA was extracted from all samples and reverse transcribed into cDNA, which served as template for TCR sequencing. TCRdb's version of the immuneACCESS table is confined to in-frame rearrangements and falls short of the full clone set. An unresolved V gene accounts for under half of the shortfall where checked; the remainder is of unknown origin. The sample table holds about 8,900 clones, of which approximately 65% were seen once. Jointly, the top ten make up roughly 15% of the sample. Sequenced material: skin. These receptors came from a human donor with alopecia areata.

The chain combines TRBV27 with TRBJ2-1; D unclear. Germline CDR1 reads MNHEY; CDR2 reads SMNVEV (reference sequence). V lost 8 bases to trimming and J lost 0 bases, with 11 bases between them. There are 14 residues in the CDR3. The DNA of the CDR3 is TGTGCCAGCGCTCAACAGAGCTCCTACAATGAGCAGTTCTTC. Translated, it gives CASAQQSSYNEQFF.

The genes are TRBV6-5 and TRBJ1-5; D not resolved. V was pared by 6 bases and J by 5 bases, with 14 bases between. Germline CDR1 reads MNHEY; CDR2 reads SVGAGI. The CDR3 spans 14 residues. The chain's CDR3 is CASRPGSSYQPQHF. The DNA of the CDR3 is TGTGCCAGCAGGCCCGGGTCCTCCTATCAGCCCCAGCATTTT.

This clone has only a few counts. The chain combines TRBV7-9 with TRBJ2-7; 12 bases match TRBD1. Germline lookup yields CDR1 SEHNR and CDR2 FQNEAQ (reference sequence). Trimming removed 3 bases from V and 3 bases from J; junction bases left unmatched: 9. This CDR3 region has 17 residues. The CDR3, as DNA: TGTGCCAGCAGCTTGGGGACAGGGGGCCTAGGGATCTACGAGCAGTACTTC. It codes for CASSLGTGGLGIYEQYF.

This clone showed up just a few times. The chain is built from TRBV9 and TRBJ1-2; 8 bases are shared with TRBD1. Germline assignment: CDR1 SGDLS and CDR2 YYNGEE. Trimming took 2 bases from V and 7 from J; bases not matched to a gene: 7. CDR3 length equals 14 residues. The CDR3 nucleotides read TGTGCCAGCAGCGTCGGACAGGGTCCTCGTGGCTACACCTTC. It yields the protein CASSVGQGPRGYTF. The variable domain in full, completed from reference TRBV9 and TRBJ1-2, reads DSGVTQTPKHLITATGQRVTLRCSPRSGDLSVYWYQQSLDQGLQFLIQYYNGEERAKGNILERFSAQQFPDLHSELNLSSLELGDSALYFCASSVGQGPRGYTFGSGTRLTVV.

This chain links TRBV5-1 with TRBJ1-1; D gene uncertain. Trimming removed 0 bases from V and 1 base from J, with 7 bases in between. The CDR3 totals 14 residues. From germline, CDR1 is SGHRS and CDR2 YFSETQ. The CDR3 is CASSLAPENTEAFF. The CDR3 nucleotides are TGCGCCAGCAGCTTGGCTCCAGAGAACACTGAAGCTTTCTTT.

This chain joins TRBV13 and TRBJ2-5; D ambiguous. The DNA end is more similar to TRBJ2-7, so the J call may be wrong. The germline CDR1 and CDR2 sequences are PRHDT and FYEKMQ (reference sequence). The CDR3 contains 15 residues. For the CDR3, the DNA is TGTGCCAGCAGCCCCCGGACGCGTCAAACCTACGAGCAGTACTTC. Protein product: CASSPRTRQTYEQYF.

This rearrangement joins TRBV4-3 to TRBJ1-2; D not certain. This CDR3 has 15 amino acids. Trimming took 0 bases from V and 5 from J, leaving 13 bases between them. Germline V lookup: CDR1 LGHNA, CDR2 YSLEER. The chain's CDR3 is CASSQDPGLGYGYTF. The CDR3 region has the DNA TGCGCCAGCAGCCAAGATCCCGGCCTCGGGTATGGCTACACCTTC.

The CDR3 DNA is TGTGCCAGCAGCCAAGAAAGCGGGGGCGGCACAGATACGCAGTATTTT. Amino acid sequence: CASSQESGGGTDTQYF. V usage is TRBV4-2 and J usage is TRBJ2-3; 8 nucleotides align to TRBD2. Germline V gene sequence: CDR1 LGHNA, CDR2 YNFKEQ. The V gene end was trimmed by 0 bases and the J gene end by 1 base; junction bases not matched to a gene: 3. This CDR3 is 16 amino acids long.

The rearrangement uses TRBV5-4 and TRBJ2-5; possible D gene TRBD1, 6 bases. The CDR3 extends over 14 amino acids. Trimming removed 0 bases at V and 6 bases at J, with 12 bases between. Germline V gene data show CDR1 as SGHNT and CDR2 as YYREEE (reference sequence). CDR3 in amino acids: CASSLDQGRQTQYF. The CDR3 coding sequence is TGTGCCAGCAGCTTGGATCAGGGGAGACAGACCCAGTACTTC.

V gene TRBV6-5 combines with J gene TRBJ2-7; no clear D. V lost 2 bases and J lost 3, with 14 bases in between. The length of the CDR3 is 15 residues. CDR1 and CDR2 (germline): MNHEY, SVGAGI. The CDR3 is CASSYPTGSYYEQYF. CDR3 nucleotides: TGTGCCAGCAGTTACCCCACCGGGTCTTACTACGAGCAGTACTTC.

The CDR3 DNA reads as TGTGCCAGCAGCCAAGATAAGCATTCGAGCTCCTACAATGAGCAGTTCTTC. As protein: CASSQDKHSSSYNEQFF. The chain is built from TRBV4-2 and TRBJ2-1; D is undetermined. The length of the CDR3 is 17 residues. With 0 bases removed from V and 0 bases from J, the gap between germline ends came to 12 bases. Germline V gives CDR1 LGHNA, CDR2 YNFKEQ.

V usage is TRBV27 and J usage is TRBJ2-7, with D unresolved. The germline gives CDR1 MNHEY, CDR2 SMNVEV (reference sequence). The V end was cut by 5 bases, the J end by 2 bases, with 19 bases between. The CDR3 spans 16 residues. The CDR3 reads CASSILTSQGAYEQYF. The CDR3 coding sequence is TGTGCCAGCAGTATCTTGACAAGCCAAGGAGCCTACGAGCAGTACTTC.

The chain is built from TRBV6-1 and TRBJ1-1; D ambiguous. The V gene lost 2 bases and the J gene lost 5 bases, with 9 bases spanning the gap. CDR3 length equals 13 residues. From germline, CDR1 is MNHNS and CDR2 SASEGT. Written as DNA, the CDR3 is TGTGCCAGCAGTGAAATCGGGTATACTGAAGCTTTCTTT. Translation: CASSEIGYTEAFF.

This sequence joins TRBV6-5 and TRBJ1-2; perhaps TRBD1 as D (6 bases). Germline V gives CDR1 MNHEY, CDR2 SVGAGI. V was shortened by 7 bases and J by 0 bases, with 12 bases between the two germline ends. The CDR3 spans 14 residues. CDR3 sequence: CASTRQASNYGYTF. The DNA of the CDR3 is TGTGCCAGCACCCGACAGGCTTCTAACTATGGCTACACCTTC.

The chain couples TRBV15 to TRBJ2-2; D tentatively fits TRBD1 or TRBD2 (5 bases each). The CDR3 runs 14 residues. Per the germline V gene, CDR1 is LNHNV and CDR2 is YYDKDF (reference sequence). Between the trimmed V and J ends, which lost 0 bases and 6 bases, there was a span of 8 bases. CDR3 bases: TGTGCCACCAGCAGAGATTTGGGGGCCGGGGAGCTGTTTTTT. The encoded protein is CATSRDLGAGELFF.

This sequence joins TRBV7-9 and TRBJ2-5; D not certain. Germline assignment: CDR1 SEHNR and CDR2 FQNEAQ (reference sequence). The CDR3 sequence is 14 residues long. Trimming shortened V by 2 bases and J by 5 bases, and 12 bases separated the two germline ends. CDR3 sequence (DNA): TGTGCCAGCAGCTTAAGCCGGTTAGAGGAGACCCAGTACTTC. Translating gives CASSLSRLEETQYF.

This sequence joins TRBV19 and TRBJ2-7, with 8 nucleotides matching TRBD2. In germline, CDR1 is LNHDA, CDR2 SQIVND (reference sequence). The V gene end was trimmed by 1 base and the J gene end by 0 bases; junction bases not matched to a gene: 2. CDR3 length: 15 residues. CDR3 nucleotide sequence: TGTGCCAGTAGTATAGCGGGAGGGCCCTCCTACGAGCAGTACTTC. Translation gives CASSIAGGPSYEQYF.

The table lists this clone with a count of one. V and J are TRBV27 and TRBJ2-1; D not resolved. Germline CDR1 reads MNHEY; CDR2 reads SMNVEV (reference sequence). V was pared by 0 bases and J by 7 bases, with 7 bases between. The CDR3 totals 13 residues. CDR3 sequence: CASSLSTGNEQFF. Here the CDR3 DNA reads TGTGCCAGCAGTTTATCGACTGGAAATGAGCAGTTCTTC.

J is TRBJ2-5 and V is TRBV7-2; D gene ambiguous. Germline values: CDR1 SGHTA, CDR2 FQGNSA. This CDR3 region has 14 residues. Trimming shortened V by 5 bases and J by 2 bases, and 12 bases separated the two germline ends. CDR3 nucleotides: TGTGCCAGCAGCCCCCGGGCAGATCAAGAGACCCAGTACTTC. Amino acids: CASSPRADQETQYF.

Of note for this clone: Other DNA sequences in this specimen translate into the identical CDR3. The chain uses TRBV29-1 and TRBJ2-7; tentative D call: TRBD2 (5 bases). Germline V gene lookup returns CDR1 SQVTM and CDR2 ANQGSEA. The CDR3 runs 12 residues. V lost 4 bases and J lost 2, with 9 bases in between. DNA of the CDR3: TGCAGCGTTGGGACGGGGACCTACGAGCAGTACTTC. This sequence encodes CSVGTGTYEQYF.

The chain is built from TRBV13 and TRBJ2-1, with unresolved D. The CDR3 runs to 16 residues. Trimming shortened V by 1 base and J by 0 bases, and 10 bases separated the two germline ends. Germline V gene sequence: CDR1 PRHDT, CDR2 FYEKMQ (reference sequence). The CDR3 here is CASSLEPGLSYNEQFF. DNA of the CDR3: TGTGCCAGCAGCTTAGAGCCGGGCCTCTCCTACAATGAGCAGTTCTTC.

This chain connects TRBV7-9 to TRBJ2-1; D unclear. Deletions cut 0 bases from V and 3 bases from J, with 12 bases between. Germline V gives CDR1 SEHNR, CDR2 FQNEAQ (reference sequence). The CDR3 sequence is 16 residues long. The chain's CDR3 is CASSLAVNLFYNEQFF. CDR3 nucleotide sequence: TGTGCCAGCAGCTTAGCGGTGAACCTGTTCTACAATGAGCAGTTCTTC.

The chain has TRBV4-1 and TRBJ2-5; a possible D gene is TRBD2 (5 bases). Deletions cut 4 bases from V and 5 bases from J, with 11 bases between. This CDR3 has 13 residues. Per the germline V gene, CDR1 is MGHRA and CDR2 is YSYEKL. The chain's CDR3 is CASSPSGSETQYF. The CDR3 region has the DNA TGCGCCAGCAGCCCGTCGGGGTCTGAGACCCAGTACTTC.

This clone was seen only a few times. This chain links TRBV7-9 with TRBJ2-1; D is undetermined. The CDR3 length is 14 residues. Germline V gives CDR1 SEHNR, CDR2 FQNEAQ (reference sequence). V lost 5 bases and J lost 9, with 17 bases in between. This chain's CDR3 is CASSLTTASVEQFF. The CDR3 region has the DNA TGTGCCAGCAGCCTCACGACGGCCTCAGTTGAGCAGTTCTTC. Together with reference TRBV7-9 and TRBJ2-1, the CDR3 gives the full variable domain: DTGVSQNPRHKITKRGQNVTFRCDPISEHNRLYWYRQTLGQGPEFLTYFQNEAQLEKSRLLSDRFSAERPKGSFSTLEIQRTEQGDSAMYLCASSLTTASVEQFFGPGTRLTVL.